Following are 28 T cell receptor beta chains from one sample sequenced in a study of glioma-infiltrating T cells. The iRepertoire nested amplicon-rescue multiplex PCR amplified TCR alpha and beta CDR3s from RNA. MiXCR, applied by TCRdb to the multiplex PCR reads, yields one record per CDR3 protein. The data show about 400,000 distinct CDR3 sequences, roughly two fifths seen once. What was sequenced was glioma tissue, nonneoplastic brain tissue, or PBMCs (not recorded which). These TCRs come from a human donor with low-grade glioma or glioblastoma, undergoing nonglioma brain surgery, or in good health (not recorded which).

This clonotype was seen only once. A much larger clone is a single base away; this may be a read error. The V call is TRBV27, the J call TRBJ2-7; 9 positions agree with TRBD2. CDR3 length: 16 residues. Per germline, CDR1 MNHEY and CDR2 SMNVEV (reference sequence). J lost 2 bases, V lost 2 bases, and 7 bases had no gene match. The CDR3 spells CASSLTPGTSPYEQYF. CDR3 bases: TGTGCCAGCAGTTTAACTCCCGGGACTAGCCCCTACGAGCAGTACTTC.

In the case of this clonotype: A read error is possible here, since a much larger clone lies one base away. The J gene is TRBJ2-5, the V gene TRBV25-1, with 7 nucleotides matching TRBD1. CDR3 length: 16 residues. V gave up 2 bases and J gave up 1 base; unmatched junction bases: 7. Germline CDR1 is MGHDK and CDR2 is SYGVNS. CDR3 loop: CASSEGTVATQETQYF. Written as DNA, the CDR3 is TGTGCCAGCAGTGAAGGGACAGTAGCGACCCAAGAGACCCAGTACTTC.

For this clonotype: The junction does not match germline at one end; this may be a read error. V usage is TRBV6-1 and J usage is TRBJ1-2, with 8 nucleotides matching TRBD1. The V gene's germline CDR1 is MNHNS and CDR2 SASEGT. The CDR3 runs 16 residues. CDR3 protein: CAISETVGQGIYGYTF. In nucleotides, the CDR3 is TGTGCCATCAGTGAGACCGTTGGACAGGGAATCTATGGCTACACCTTC.

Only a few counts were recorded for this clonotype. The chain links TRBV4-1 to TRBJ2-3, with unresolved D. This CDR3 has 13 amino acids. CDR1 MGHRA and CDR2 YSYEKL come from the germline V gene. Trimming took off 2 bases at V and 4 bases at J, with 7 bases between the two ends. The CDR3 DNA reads TGCGCCAGCAGCCAAACCGTCCCAGATACGCAGTATTTT. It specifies CASSQTVPDTQYF.

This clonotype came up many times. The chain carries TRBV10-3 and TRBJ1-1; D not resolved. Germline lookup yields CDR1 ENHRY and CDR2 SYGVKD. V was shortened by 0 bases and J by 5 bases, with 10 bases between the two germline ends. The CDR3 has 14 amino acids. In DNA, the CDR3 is TGTGCCATCAGTGAGTCGCACCTGGGGACTGAAGCTTTCTTT. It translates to CAISESHLGTEAFF.

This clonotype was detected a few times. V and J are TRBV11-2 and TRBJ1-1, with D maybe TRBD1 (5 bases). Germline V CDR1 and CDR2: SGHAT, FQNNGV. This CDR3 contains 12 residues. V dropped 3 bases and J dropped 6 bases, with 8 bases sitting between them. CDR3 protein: CASSFGGAEAFF. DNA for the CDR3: TGTGCCAGCAGCTTCGGGGGGGCTGAAGCTTTCTTT. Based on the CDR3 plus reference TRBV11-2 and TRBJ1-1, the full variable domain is EAGVAQSPRYKIIEKRQSVAFWCNPISGHATLYWYQQILGQGPKLLIQFQNNGVVDDSQLPKDRFSAERLKGVDSTLKIQPAKLEDSAVYLCASSFGGAEAFFGQGTRLTVV.

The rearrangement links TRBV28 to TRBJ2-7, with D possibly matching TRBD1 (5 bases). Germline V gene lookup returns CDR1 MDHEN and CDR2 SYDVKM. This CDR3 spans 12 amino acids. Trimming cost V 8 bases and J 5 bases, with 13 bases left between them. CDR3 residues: CASSPPGNEQYF. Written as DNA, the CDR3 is TGTGCCAGCTCACCACCAGGGAACGAGCAGTACTTC.

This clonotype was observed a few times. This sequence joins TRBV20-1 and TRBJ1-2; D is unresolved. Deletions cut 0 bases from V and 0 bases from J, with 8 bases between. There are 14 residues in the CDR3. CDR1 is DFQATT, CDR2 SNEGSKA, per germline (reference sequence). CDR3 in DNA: TGCAGTGCTAGAGAGAAGCGCGCTAACTATGGCTACACCTTC. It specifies CSAREKRANYGYTF.

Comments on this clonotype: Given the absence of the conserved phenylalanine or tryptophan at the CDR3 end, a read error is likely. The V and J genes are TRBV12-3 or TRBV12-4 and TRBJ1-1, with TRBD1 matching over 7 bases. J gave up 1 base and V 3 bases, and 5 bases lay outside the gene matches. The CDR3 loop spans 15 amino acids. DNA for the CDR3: TGTGCCAGCAGTTTTGCAGGGGGGAGGAACACTGAAGCTTTCCTT. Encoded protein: CASSFAGGRNTEAFL.

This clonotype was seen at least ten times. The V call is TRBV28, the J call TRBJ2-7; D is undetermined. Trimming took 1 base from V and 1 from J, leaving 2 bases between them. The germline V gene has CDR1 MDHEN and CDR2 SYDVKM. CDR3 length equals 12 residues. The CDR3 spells CASSLYSYEQYF. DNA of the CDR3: TGTGCCAGCAGTTTATATTCCTACGAGCAGTACTTC.

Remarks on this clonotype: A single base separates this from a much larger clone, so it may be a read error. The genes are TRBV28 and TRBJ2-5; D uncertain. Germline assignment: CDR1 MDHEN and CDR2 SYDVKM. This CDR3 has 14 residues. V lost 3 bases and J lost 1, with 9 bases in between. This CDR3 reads CASSFRHPQETQYF. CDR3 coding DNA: TGTGCCAGCAGTTTCAGGCACCCCCAAGAGACCCAGTACTTC.

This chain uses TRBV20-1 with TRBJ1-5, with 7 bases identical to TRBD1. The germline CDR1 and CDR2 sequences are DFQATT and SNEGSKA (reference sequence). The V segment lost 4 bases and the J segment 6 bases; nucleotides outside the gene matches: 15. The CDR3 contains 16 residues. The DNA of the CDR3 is TGCAGTGCTAATCCACAGGGTATCCCAGGGGGTCAGCCCCAGCATTTT. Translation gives CSANPQGIPGGQPQHF.

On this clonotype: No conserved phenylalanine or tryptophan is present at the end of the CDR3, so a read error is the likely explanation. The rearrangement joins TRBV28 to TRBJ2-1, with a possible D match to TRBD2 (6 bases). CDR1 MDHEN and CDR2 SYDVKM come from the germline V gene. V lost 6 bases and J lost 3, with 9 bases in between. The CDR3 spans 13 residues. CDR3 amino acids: CASRGSGYNEQFL. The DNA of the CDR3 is TGTGCCAGCAGAGGTAGCGGCTACAATGAGCAGTTCTTA.

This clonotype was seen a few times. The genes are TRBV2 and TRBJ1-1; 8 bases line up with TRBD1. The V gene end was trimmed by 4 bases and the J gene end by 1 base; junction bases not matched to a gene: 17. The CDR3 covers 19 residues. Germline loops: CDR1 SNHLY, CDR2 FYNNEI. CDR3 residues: CASSVRTRDRLAQNTEAFF. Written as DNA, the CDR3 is TGTGCCAGCAGTGTTAGGACCCGGGACAGGCTGGCCCAGAACACTGAAGCTTTCTTT.

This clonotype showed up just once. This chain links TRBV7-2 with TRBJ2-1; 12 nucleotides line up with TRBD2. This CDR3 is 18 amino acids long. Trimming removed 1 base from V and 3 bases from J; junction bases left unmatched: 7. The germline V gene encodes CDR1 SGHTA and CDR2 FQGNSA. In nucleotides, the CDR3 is TGTGCCAGCAGCTTAGTAATGACTAGCGGGAGCATCTACAATGAGCAGTTCTTC. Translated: CASSLVMTSGSIYNEQFF.

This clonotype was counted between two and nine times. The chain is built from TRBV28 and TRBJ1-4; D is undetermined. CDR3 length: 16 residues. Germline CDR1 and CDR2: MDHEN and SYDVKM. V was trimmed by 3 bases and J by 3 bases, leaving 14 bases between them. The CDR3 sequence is CASSLRVRGSNEKLFF. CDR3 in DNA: TGTGCCAGCAGTTTGAGGGTTCGGGGATCTAATGAAAAACTGTTTTTT.

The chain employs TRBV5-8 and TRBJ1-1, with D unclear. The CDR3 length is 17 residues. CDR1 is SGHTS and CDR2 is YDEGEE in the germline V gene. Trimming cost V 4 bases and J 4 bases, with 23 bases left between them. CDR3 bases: TGTGCCAGCAGCAACCCTCCGGGCTCCACCTCGGGCACTGAAGCTTTCTTT. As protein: CASSNPPGSTSGTEAFF.

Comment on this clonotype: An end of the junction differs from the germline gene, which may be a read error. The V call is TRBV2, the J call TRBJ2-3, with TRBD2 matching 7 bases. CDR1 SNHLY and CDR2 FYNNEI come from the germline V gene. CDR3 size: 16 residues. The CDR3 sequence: CVSSEAGISRWDTQYF. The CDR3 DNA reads TGTGTCAGCAGTGAAGCGGGGATCTCAAGGTGGGATACGCAGTATTTT. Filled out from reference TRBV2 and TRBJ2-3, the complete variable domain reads EPEVTQTPSHQVTQMGQEVILRCVPISNHLYFYWYRQILGQKVEFLVSFYNNEISEKSEIFDDQFSVERPDGSNFTLKIRSTKLEDSAMYFCVSSEAGISRWDTQYFGPGTRLTVL.

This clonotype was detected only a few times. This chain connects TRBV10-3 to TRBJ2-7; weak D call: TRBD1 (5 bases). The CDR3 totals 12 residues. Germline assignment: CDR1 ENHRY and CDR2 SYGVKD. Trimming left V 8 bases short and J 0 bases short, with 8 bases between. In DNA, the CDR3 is TGTGCCATCGCACAGGACTCCTACGAGCAGTACTTC. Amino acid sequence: CAIAQDSYEQYF.

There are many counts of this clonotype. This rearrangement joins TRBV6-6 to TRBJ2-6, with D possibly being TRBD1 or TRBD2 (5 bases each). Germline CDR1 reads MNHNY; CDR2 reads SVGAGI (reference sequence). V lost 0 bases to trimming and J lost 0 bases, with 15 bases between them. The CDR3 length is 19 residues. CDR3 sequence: CASSYSKGTLSSGANVLTF. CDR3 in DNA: TGTGCCAGCAGTTACTCGAAAGGGACCTTAAGCTCTGGGGCCAACGTCCTGACTTTC.

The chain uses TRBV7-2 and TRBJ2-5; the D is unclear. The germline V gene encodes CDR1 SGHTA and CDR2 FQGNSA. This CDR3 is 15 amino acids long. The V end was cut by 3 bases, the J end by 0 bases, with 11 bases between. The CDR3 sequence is CASSFRRGYQETQYF. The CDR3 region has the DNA TGTGCCAGCAGCTTCCGACGCGGTTACCAAGAGACCCAGTACTTC.

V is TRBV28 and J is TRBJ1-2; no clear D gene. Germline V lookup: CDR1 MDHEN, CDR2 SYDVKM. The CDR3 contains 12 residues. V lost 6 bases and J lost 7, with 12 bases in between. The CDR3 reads CASSLASSGYTF. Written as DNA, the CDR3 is TGTGCCAGCAGCTTAGCCAGCTCTGGCTACACCTTC.

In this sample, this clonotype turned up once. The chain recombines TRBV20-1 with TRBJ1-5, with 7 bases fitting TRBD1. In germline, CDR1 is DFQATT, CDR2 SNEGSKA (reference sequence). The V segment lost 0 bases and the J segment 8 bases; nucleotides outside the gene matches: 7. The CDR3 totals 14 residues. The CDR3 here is CSARDSGGDEPQHF. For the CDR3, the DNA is TGCAGTGCTAGAGACTCAGGGGGGGATGAGCCCCAGCATTTT.

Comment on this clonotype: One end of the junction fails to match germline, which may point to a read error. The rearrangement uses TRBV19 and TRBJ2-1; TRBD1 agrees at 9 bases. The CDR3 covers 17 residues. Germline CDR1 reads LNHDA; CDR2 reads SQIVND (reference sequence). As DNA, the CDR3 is TGTGCCGGTAGTGCCTCGCCCGGGACAGGGCTTAACAATGAGCAGTTCTTC. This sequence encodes CAGSASPGTGLNNEQFF.

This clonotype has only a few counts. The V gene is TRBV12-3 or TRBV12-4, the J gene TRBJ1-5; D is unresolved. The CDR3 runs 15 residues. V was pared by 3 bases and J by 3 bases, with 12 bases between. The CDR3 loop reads CASSFVSGDNQPQHF. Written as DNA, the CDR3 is TGTGCCAGCAGTTTTGTGAGCGGTGACAATCAGCCCCAGCATTTT.

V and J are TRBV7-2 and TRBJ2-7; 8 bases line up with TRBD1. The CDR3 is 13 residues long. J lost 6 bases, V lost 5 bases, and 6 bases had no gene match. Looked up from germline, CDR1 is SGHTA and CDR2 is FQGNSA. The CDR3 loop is CASSRTGSGEQYF. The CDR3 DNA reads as TGTGCCAGCAGCCGGACAGGGAGTGGCGAGCAGTACTTC.

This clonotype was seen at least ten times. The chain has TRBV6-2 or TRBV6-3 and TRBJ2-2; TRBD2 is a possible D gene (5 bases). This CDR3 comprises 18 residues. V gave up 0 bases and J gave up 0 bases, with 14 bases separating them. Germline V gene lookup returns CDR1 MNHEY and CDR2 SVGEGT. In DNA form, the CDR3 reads TGTGCCAGCAGTTACTCGACTCCAGCGGCCGCGAACACCGGGGAGCTGTTTTTT. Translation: CASSYSTPAAANTGELFF.

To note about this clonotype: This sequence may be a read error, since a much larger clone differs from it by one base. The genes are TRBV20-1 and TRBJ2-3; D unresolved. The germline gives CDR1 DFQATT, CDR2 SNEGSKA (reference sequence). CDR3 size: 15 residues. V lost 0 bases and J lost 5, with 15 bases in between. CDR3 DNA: TGCAGTGCTAGAGATTTCGGTGGGGTGGAAGATACGCAGTATTTT. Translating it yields CSARDFGGVEDTQYF.